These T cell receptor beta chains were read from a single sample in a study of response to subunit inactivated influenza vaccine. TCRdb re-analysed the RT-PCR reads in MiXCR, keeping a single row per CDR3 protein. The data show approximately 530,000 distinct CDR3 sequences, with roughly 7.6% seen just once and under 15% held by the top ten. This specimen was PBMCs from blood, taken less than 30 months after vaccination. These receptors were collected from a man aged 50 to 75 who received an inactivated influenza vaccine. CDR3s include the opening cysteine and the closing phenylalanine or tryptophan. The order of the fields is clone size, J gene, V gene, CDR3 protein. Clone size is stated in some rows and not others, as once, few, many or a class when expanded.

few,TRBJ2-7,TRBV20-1,CSALSGRPSYEQYF
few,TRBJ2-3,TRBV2,CASSRDTIGTDTQYF
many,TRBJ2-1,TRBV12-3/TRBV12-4,CASNLAGGTNEQFF
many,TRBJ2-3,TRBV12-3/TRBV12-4,CASRDTGRSTDTQYF
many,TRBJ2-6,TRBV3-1,CASSARAYSSGANVLTF
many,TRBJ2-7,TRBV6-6,CASSMGTSYEQYF
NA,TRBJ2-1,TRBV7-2,CASSIRGGIYNEQFF
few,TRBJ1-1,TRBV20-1,CSAPGQRGRTEAFF
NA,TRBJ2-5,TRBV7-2,CASATQGETQYF
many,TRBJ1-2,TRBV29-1,CSVSGDRAYGYTF
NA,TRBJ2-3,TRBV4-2,CASSHNTGYSDTQYF
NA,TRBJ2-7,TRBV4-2,CASSDPGTATYEQYF
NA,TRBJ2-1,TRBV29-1,CSGQRTGSYNEQFF
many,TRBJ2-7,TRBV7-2,CASSLRLAREQYF
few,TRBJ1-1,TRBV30,CAWMERGHFFGTEAFF
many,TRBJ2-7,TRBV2,CASSSHGGFYEQYF
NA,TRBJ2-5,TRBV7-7,CASSLAFHQETQYF
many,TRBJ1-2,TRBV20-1,CSASFRGIQNSGYTF
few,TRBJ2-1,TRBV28,CASSYPPGQGARAAAYNEQFF
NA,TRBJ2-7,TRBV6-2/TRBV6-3,CASSYGTGLYEQYF
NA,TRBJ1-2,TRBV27,CASSRGTVANYGYTF
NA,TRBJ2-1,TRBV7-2,CASSRRTSGMGGHEQFF
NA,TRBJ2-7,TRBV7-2,CASSIAGLAGPTTYYEQYF
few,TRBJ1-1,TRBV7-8,CASSLGRQGGNTEAFF
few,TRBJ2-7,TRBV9,CASSVSTESSYEQYF
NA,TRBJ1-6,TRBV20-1,CSAREHSPLHF
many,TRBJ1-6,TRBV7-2,CASSLDRQLNSPLHF
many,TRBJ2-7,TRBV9,CASSVGGSLYEQYF
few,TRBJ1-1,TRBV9,CASTPMGQSGTEAFF
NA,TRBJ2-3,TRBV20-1,CSARVVPRRAGGALNTDTQYF
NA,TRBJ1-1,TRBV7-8,CASSLRTGLNTEAFF
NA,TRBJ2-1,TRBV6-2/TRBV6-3,CASSYATSGSGNEQFF
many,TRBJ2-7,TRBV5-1,CASSFSQTRMDEQYF
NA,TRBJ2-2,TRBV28,CASSKGTGGFTGELFF
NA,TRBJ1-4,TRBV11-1,CASSLYPVTTNEKLFF
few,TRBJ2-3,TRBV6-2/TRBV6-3,CASSSVSIISTDTQYF
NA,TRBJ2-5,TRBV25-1,CASSLQGGPEYF
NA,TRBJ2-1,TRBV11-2,CASSSGLAGISSYNEQFF
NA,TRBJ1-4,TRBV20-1,CSANLGANEKLFF
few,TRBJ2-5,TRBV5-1,CASSLQAGETQYF
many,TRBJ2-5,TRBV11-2,CASSYRARGIPYQETQYF
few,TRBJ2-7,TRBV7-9,CASSLGSHGEQYF
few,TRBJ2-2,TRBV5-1,CASSLEVLRGELFF
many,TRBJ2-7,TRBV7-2,CASSYRAGDQQYF
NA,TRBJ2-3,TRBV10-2,CASSVGRGPSTQYF
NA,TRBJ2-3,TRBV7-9,CASRKSGTGGFTDTQYF
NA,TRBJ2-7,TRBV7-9,CASSSTSEQYF
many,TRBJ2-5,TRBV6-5,CASSYQGETQYF
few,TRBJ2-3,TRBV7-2,CASSLSGTLAGDTQYF
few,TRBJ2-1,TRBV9,CASSVGAGAAYNEQFF
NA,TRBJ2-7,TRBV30,CAWSVSSYEQYF
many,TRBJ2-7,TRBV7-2,CASSPQPGKEYF
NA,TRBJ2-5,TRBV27,CASSFNRRETQYF
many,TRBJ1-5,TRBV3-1,CASSQWGTNQPQHF